The 20 T cell receptor beta chains below all came from one sample that was sequenced in a study of T cell responses to AZD1222 COVID-19 vaccine. Clones were read by immunoSEQ multiplex PCR, and TCRdb kept only the in-frame ones, dropping some. The sample shows 150,000 to 200,000 clones, 90% to 95% of them seen only once. The starting material was peripheral blood, obtained on day 0 of AZD1222 vaccination. The receptors come from an adult in good health.

This chain connects TRBV24-1 to TRBJ2-3; no definite D call. Germline lookup yields CDR1 KGHDR and CDR2 SFDVKD. With 9 bases removed from V and 2 bases from J, the gap between germline ends came to 11 bases. This CDR3 has 13 residues. This CDR3 is CATSDNLTDTQYF. DNA for the CDR3: TGTGCCACCTCTGACAATCTCACAGATACGCAGTATTTT.

V usage is TRBV11-3 and J usage is TRBJ2-5, with D tentatively TRBD1 (6 bases). This CDR3 comprises 15 residues. CDR1 SGHNT and CDR2 YENEEA come from the germline V gene. Between the trimmed V and J ends, which lost 0 bases and 4 bases, there was a span of 12 bases. The CDR3 DNA sequence: TGTGCCAGCAGCTTAGAGGGGGCTCGGGGAGAGACCCAGTACTTC. Amino acids: CASSLEGARGETQYF. Together with reference TRBV11-3 and TRBJ2-5, the CDR3 gives the full variable domain: EAGVVQSPRYKIIEKKQPVAFWCNPISGHNTLYWYLQNLGQGPELLIRYENEEAVDDSQLPKDRFSAERLKGVDSTLKIQPAELGDSAVYLCASSLEGARGETQYFGPGTRLLVL.

V is TRBV6-5 and J is TRBJ2-3; no reliable D call. V dropped 0 bases and J dropped 2 bases, with 12 bases sitting between them. CDR1 is MNHEY, CDR2 SVGAGI, per germline. The CDR3 contains 16 residues. The CDR3 here is CASSYSLPRFTDTQYF. The CDR3 DNA is TGTGCCAGCAGTTACTCCCTCCCACGGTTCACAGATACGCAGTATTTT.

This chain connects TRBV18 to TRBJ1-1; tentatively, D is TRBD1 (5 bases). Trimming took 2 bases from V and 1 from J, leaving 14 bases between them. The CDR3 is 16 amino acids. CDR1 KGHSH and CDR2 LQKENI come from the germline V gene. The CDR3 reads CASSPGLGGPNTEAFF. Here the CDR3 DNA reads TGTGCCAGCTCACCAGGCCTGGGGGGACCGAACACTGAAGCTTTCTTT.

The chain joins TRBV29-1 to TRBJ2-3; TRBD2 agrees at 8 bases. The CDR3 runs to 12 residues. The junction had 3 bases not matched to a gene; V was cut back by 5 bases and J by 5 bases. Germline values: CDR1 SQVTM, CDR2 ANQGSEA. The CDR3 spells CSVRLAGDTQYF. In DNA, the CDR3 is TGCAGCGTTCGGCTAGCGGGAGATACGCAGTATTTT.

The chain has TRBV5-5 and TRBJ1-2, with 8 bases lining up with TRBD1. J was trimmed by 3 bases and V by 4 bases; bases with no gene match: 11. There are 16 residues in the CDR3. Per the germline V gene, CDR1 is SGHKS and CDR2 is YYEKEE (reference sequence). The CDR3 DNA reads TGTGCCAGCAGCCAGGGACAGGCGAACTTTCACTATGGCTACACCTTC. Protein: CASSQGQANFHYGYTF. Variable domain in full (rest from reference TRBV5-5 and TRBJ1-2): DAGVTQSPTHLIKTRGQQVTLRCSPISGHKSVSWYQQVLGQGPQFIFQYYEKEERGRGNFPDRFSARQFPNYSSELNVNALLLGDSALYLCASSQGQANFHYGYTFGSGTRLTVV.

V usage is TRBV28 and J usage is TRBJ1-2; D is uncertain. V was shortened by 6 bases and J by 1 base, with 9 bases between the two germline ends. From germline, CDR1 is MDHEN and CDR2 SYDVKM. This CDR3 has 13 amino acids. The CDR3 nucleotides read TGTGCCAGCAGGGGGTTGGGTAACTATGGCTACACCTTC. Translation gives CASRGLGNYGYTF.

V gene TRBV6-5 combines with J gene TRBJ2-3; D is uncertain. The CDR3 runs to 13 residues. V lost 6 bases, J lost 6 bases, and 13 bases lay in between. CDR1 MNHEY and CDR2 SVGAGI come from the germline V gene. The CDR3 DNA is TGTGCCAGCAGCGCGGTCGCCGTGGATACGCAGTATTTT. This codes for CASSAVAVDTQYF.

The J gene is TRBJ1-4, the V gene TRBV29-1, with TRBD1 as a possible D gene (6 bases). The ends were cut back, 3 bases at V and 4 bases at J, with 12 bases in the middle. CDR1 is SQVTM and CDR2 is ANQGSEA in the germline V gene. CDR3 length: 14 amino acids. The CDR3 sequence is CSVDGGGGNEKLFF. In nucleotides, the CDR3 is TGCAGCGTTGATGGCGGGGGCGGTAATGAAAAACTGTTTTTT.

This clone was seen once. The V call is TRBV7-9, the J call TRBJ1-4, with no clear D. This CDR3 has 16 residues. CDR1 is SEHNR, CDR2 FQNEAQ, per germline (reference sequence). V was pared by 4 bases and J by 7 bases, with 19 bases between. This chain's CDR3 is CASSSQSAKAFEKLFF. The CDR3 DNA follows: TGTGCCAGCAGCTCCCAGTCCGCTAAAGCCTTTGAAAAACTGTTTTTT.

V usage is TRBV19 and J usage is TRBJ1-1; a weak D match, TRBD1 (6 bases). The CDR3 length is 14 residues. V was shortened by 5 bases and J by 2 bases, with 12 bases between the two germline ends. Germline CDR1 reads LNHDA; CDR2 reads SQIVND (reference sequence). The DNA of the CDR3 is TGTGCCAGTAGTGTGACAGGCGCAAACACTGAAGCTTTCTTT. Its translation is CASSVTGANTEAFF. Combining the CDR3 with reference TRBV19 and TRBJ1-1 gives the whole variable domain DGGITQSPKYLFRKEGQNVTLSCEQNLNHDAMYWYRQDPGQGLRLIYYSQIVNDFQKGDIAEGYSVSREKKESFPLTVTSAQKNPTAFYLCASSVTGANTEAFFGQGTRLTVV.

The rearrangement joins TRBV11-1 to TRBJ2-5; D is undetermined. CDR1 is SGHAT, CDR2 FQDESV, per germline (reference sequence). Trimming stripped 1 base from V and 5 bases from J, with 17 bases between. The CDR3 has 16 amino acids. CDR3 region: CASSLVYLIEKETQYF. CDR3 sequence (DNA): TGTGCCAGCAGCTTAGTTTATCTGATAGAAAAGGAGACCCAGTACTTC.

The chain joins TRBV12-3 or TRBV12-4 to TRBJ1-4, with D perhaps matching TRBD1 (6 bases). This CDR3 spans 13 amino acids. Trimming stripped 2 bases from V and 6 bases from J, with 7 bases between. The CDR3 loop is CASSLSGDEKLFF. The CDR3 nucleotides are TGTGCCAGCAGTTTATCAGGGGATGAAAAACTGTTTTTT.

The chain is built from TRBV5-1 and TRBJ2-1; 14 bases match TRBD2. Germline CDR1 SGHRS, CDR2 YFSETQ. There are 16 residues in the CDR3. V shed 2 bases, J shed 8 bases, and the junction held 6 bases outside the gene matches. CDR3 in DNA: TGCGCCAGCAGCTTCGCTGGGACTAGCGGGAGCTATGAGCAGTTCTTC. The encoded protein is CASSFAGTSGSYEQFF. The complete variable domain, with remaining parts taken from reference TRBV5-1 and TRBJ2-1, reads KAGVTQTPRYLIKTRGQQVTLSCSPISGHRSVSWYQQTPGQGLQFLFEYFSETQRNKGNFPGRFSGRQFSNSRSEMNVSTLELGDSALYLCASSFAGTSGSYEQFFGPGTRLTVL.

J is TRBJ2-7 and V is TRBV27, with 8 bases that match TRBD2. Germline V CDR1 and CDR2: MNHEY, SMNVEV (reference sequence). V shed 2 bases and J 4 bases; nucleotides not matched to a gene: 7. This CDR3 spans 15 amino acids. In DNA, the CDR3 is TGTGCCAGCAGTTTAACAGCGGGAGTGATTTACGAGCAGTACTTC. This codes for CASSLTAGVIYEQYF.

The J gene is TRBJ2-1, the V gene TRBV3-1 (or the pseudogene TRBV3-2); 11 bases match TRBD2. V was clipped by 3 bases and J by 3 bases; unmatched bases: 4. Germline V CDR1 and CDR2: LGHDT, YNNKEL (reference sequence). The CDR3 is 16 residues long. This CDR3 is CASSQRTSGLYNEQFF. CDR3 in DNA: TGTGCCAGCAGCCAGCGGACTAGCGGGCTCTACAATGAGCAGTTCTTC.

This chain uses TRBV28 with TRBJ1-2; D remains unclear. Germline V gene data show CDR1 as MDHEN and CDR2 as SYDVKM. Trimming removed 5 bases at V and 2 bases at J, with 0 bases between. The CDR3 has 10 amino acids. The CDR3 bases are TGTGCCAGCAGTAACTATGGCTACACCTTC. Translation gives CASSNYGYTF.

The genes are TRBV11-1 and TRBJ2-1; 11 bases align to TRBD1. CDR1 is SGHAT and CDR2 is FQDESV in the germline V gene (reference sequence). The length of the CDR3 is 13 residues. J lost 8 bases, V lost 3 bases, and 0 bases had no gene match. CDR3 coding DNA: TGTGCCAGCAGCTTGGGACAGGGGGATGAGCAGTTCTTC. Its translation: CASSLGQGDEQFF. Using reference TRBV11-1 and TRBJ2-1 for the parts outside the CDR3, the full variable domain is EAEVAQSPRYKITEKSQAVAFWCDPISGHATLYWYRQILGQGPELLVQFQDESVVDDSQLPKDRFSAERLKGVDSTLKIQPAELGDSAMYLCASSLGQGDEQFFGPGTRLTVL.

The genes are TRBV28 and TRBJ2-5; 11 bases match TRBD2. CDR3 size: 16 residues. The V and J ends lost 5 bases and 1 base, in that order; junction bases with no gene match: 6. Germline CDR1 reads MDHEN; CDR2 reads SYDVKM. The CDR3 reads CASSPIAGGVQETQYF. The CDR3 DNA reads TGTGCCAGCAGTCCGATAGCGGGAGGGGTCCAAGAGACCCAGTACTTC.

The V and J genes are TRBV21-1 and TRBJ2-3; whether TRBD1, the table's D call, matches the DNA was not checked. TRBV21-1 is noted as a pseudogene. This CDR3 is built from 15 residues. Here the CDR3 reads CASSKGQGRTDTQYF. CDR3 bases: TGTGCCAGCAGCAAAGGACAGGGGCGCACAGATACGCAGTATTTT.